This is a list of T cell receptor beta chains from one sample in a study of shared clonotypes between healthy human individuals. Clones were sequenced by immunoSEQ multiplex PCR, and TCRdb holds only the in-frame ones, with some missing. The data hold over a million clones, with roughly 80% observed a single time. What was sequenced was memory CD4+ T cells sorted from blood. All receptors derive from a young man in good health. Both conserved end residues are part of each CDR3. A D gene is named only where the DNA matches it firmly. Clone size is stated in some rows and not others, as once, few, many or a class when expanded.

v_gene	j_gene	len	d_gene	abundance	CDR3nt	CDR3aa
TRBV28	TRBJ1-4	14	.	.	TGTGCCAGCAGTTTCAGAGGGTCCCGCGAAAAACTGTTTTTT	CASSFRGSREKLFF
TRBV10-3	TRBJ2-3	15	TRBD1	.	TGTGCCATCAGCCCTTCAGGGGGCAACGCAGATACGCAGTATTTT	CAISPSGGNADTQYF
TRBV5-1	TRBJ2-2	15	TRBD2	.	TGCGCCAGCAGCACTAGCGGGGAATATACCGGGGAGCTGTTTTTT	CASSTSGEYTGELFF
TRBV30	TRBJ1-5	13	TRBD1	.	TGTGCCTGGAGTGCACAGGGGGGTCAGCCCCAGCATTTT	CAWSAQGGQPQHF
TRBV6-1	TRBJ2-2	15	.	.	TGTGCCAGCAGTGAACTGGAGTGGAACACCGGGGAGCTGTTTTTT	CASSELEWNTGELFF
TRBV4-1	TRBJ2-6	15	.	.	TGCGCCAGCAGCCAAGAAGGCATTGGGGCCAACGTCCTGACTTTC	CASSQEGIGANVLTF
TRBV5-1	TRBJ2-3	15	.	.	TGCGCCAGCGGTCACGGGGCGACGGGCACAGATACGCAGTATTTT	CASGHGATGTDTQYF
TRBV27	TRBJ1-5	14	.	.	TGTGCCAGCAGTCCAACAGGGTGGAGTCAGCCCCAGCATTTT	CASSPTGWSQPQHF
TRBV19	TRBJ1-2	15	.	few	TGTGCCAGTAGTATAGGTGGTTTTGGTGAAAATGGCTACACCTTC	CASSIGGFGENGYTF
TRBV10-3	TRBJ2-5	13	TRBD2	.	TGTGCCATCAGTACCAGCGGGGTGGAGACCCAGTACTTC	CAISTSGVETQYF
TRBV19	TRBJ1-1	17	.	.	TGTGCCAGTAGTATGGGTCAGGCCCGGTCCTTGAACACTGAAGCTTTCTTT	CASSMGQARSLNTEAFF
TRBV30	TRBJ1-1	15	TRBD1	.	TGTGCCTGGAGCTCATTAAGGGGGCAAGGAACTGAAGCTTTCTTT	CAWSSLRGQGTEAFF
TRBV30	TRBJ1-3	11	.	.	TGTGCCTGGAGTGTACAGTACACCATATATTTT	CAWSVQYTIYF
TRBV5-1	TRBJ1-1	15	.	.	TGCGCCAGCAGCTTGGCAGGGAACGGGAACACTGAAGCTTTCTTT	CASSLAGNGNTEAFF
TRBV5-1	TRBJ1-4	14	.	few	TGCGCCAGCAGCTTGGGGGGGATTAATGAAAAACTGTTTTTT	CASSLGGINEKLFF
TRBV6-1	TRBJ2-3	16	.	.	TGTGCCAGCAGTGAAGTTGCGGGTCTCGGCACAGATACGCAGTATTTT	CASSEVAGLGTDTQYF
TRBV4-2	TRBJ1-1	14	.	.	TGTGCCAGCAGCCAAAGGGGGGTAAACACTGAAGCTTTCTTT	CASSQRGVNTEAFF
TRBV19	TRBJ2-4	12	.	few	TGTGCCAGTAGTCAGGACAAAAACATTCAGTACTTC	CASSQDKNIQYF
TRBV5-1	TRBJ2-2	17	.	few	TGCGCCAGCAGCTTGGCGAGAGACAGCGCGAACACCGGGGAGCTGTTTTTT	CASSLARDSANTGELFF
TRBV14	TRBJ1-4	16	.	.	TGTGCCAGCAGCTACGGACCTCCCGCAACTAATGAAAAACTGTTTTTT	CASSYGPPATNEKLFF
TRBV30	TRBJ2-2	15	TRBD2	.	TGTGCCTGGGGTTTACGCGGGGGGGCCTCCGGGGAGCTGTTTTTT	CAWGLRGGASGELFF
TRBV9	TRBJ2-3	14	.	.	TGTGCCAGCAGCGTAGAACTAGCCGCAGATACGCAGTATTTT	CASSVELAADTQYF
TRBV15	TRBJ2-5	15	.	.	TGTGCCACCAGCCTCTCAGGGGGGTACCAAGAGACCCAGTACTTC	CATSLSGGYQETQYF
TRBV19	TRBJ2-2	11	.	.	TGTGCCAGTAGAGGGGTATTGGAGCTGTTTTTT	CASRGVLELFF
TRBV18	TRBJ2-1	17	.	.	TGTGCCAGCTCATCAAGGGTCTCAAGGTCAGAAGGGAATGAGCAGTTCTTC	CASSSRVSRSEGNEQFF
TRBV2	TRBJ2-5	12	.	.	TGTGCCAGCAGTGCCAGTTCCGAGACCCAGTACTTC	CASSASSETQYF
TRBV2	TRBJ1-1	13	.	.	TGTGCCAGCACGTCACAGGGTGGCACTGAAGCTTTCTTT	CASTSQGGTEAFF